The rows below give T cell receptor beta chains drawn from one sample of a study of somatic mutations in cytotoxic T cells in rheumatoid arthritis. Here immunoSEQ multiplex PCR was the method, and the copy in TCRdb shows in-frame clones only, minus some. The table records about 7,000 clones, roughly four fifths of them present only once. Sequencing used CD8+ T cells sorted from blood. These receptors were collected from an adult with rheumatoid arthritis. Both conserved end residues are part of each CDR3. D genes are given only for firm matches. Rows give clone size only sometimes, using once, few, many, or a class for an expanded clone.

clone_size | j_call | d_call | v_call | cdr3_nt | cdr3_aa
. | TRBJ2-1 | . | TRBV6-5 | TGTGCCAGCAGTCGAGAGGGACTCCCCTACAATGAGCAGTTCTTC | CASSREGLPYNEQFF
. | TRBJ2-1 | . | TRBV7-9 | TGTGCCAGCCCGGACAGGGAGGGAATGCAGTTCTTC | CASPDREGMQFF
medium-sized | TRBJ2-7 | TRBD1 | TRBV6-5 | TGTGCCAGCAGCCCCGGGACAGGGCGGTACGAGCAGTACTTC | CASSPGTGRYEQYF
. | TRBJ1-1 | . | TRBV5-5 | TGTGCCAGCAGCTTGGGGGGGGCAGGGCTCCTGAACACTGAAGCTTTCTTT | CASSLGGAGLLNTEAFF
. | TRBJ2-7 | . | TRBV25-1 | TGTGCCAGCAGTTTGACCTACGAGCAGTACTTC | CASSLTYEQYF
. | TRBJ2-3 | . | TRBV7-9 | TGTGCCAGCAGCTTCGGCGGGGGCGTCACAGATACGCAGTATTTT | CASSFGGGVTDTQYF
. | TRBJ1-4 | TRBD1 | TRBV6-1 | TGTGCCAGCAGTGATGGCGAGACAGGGCATGAAAAACTGTTTTTT | CASSDGETGHEKLFF
. | TRBJ2-3 | TRBD2 | TRBV7-6 | TGTGCCAGCAGCTTCACTAGCGGGGCAGAAGATACGCAGTATTTT | CASSFTSGAEDTQYF
few | TRBJ1-4 | . | TRBV30 | TGTGCCTGGAGTGCCTTGAAGGAAAAACTGTTTTTT | CAWSALKEKLFF
. | TRBJ2-5 | . | TRBV30 | TGTGCCTGGAGTATGATAGCCCGGGAGACCCAGTACTTC | CAWSMIARETQYF
. | TRBJ1-4 | . | TRBV10-3 | TGTGCCATCAGCGCCGGGGCTAGTAATGAAAAACTGTTTTTT | CAISAGASNEKLFF
. | TRBJ2-3 | TRBD1 | TRBV5-1 | TGCGCCAGCAGCTTAGGGACAGGACAAGCAGATACGCAGTATTTT | CASSLGTGQADTQYF
. | TRBJ2-3 | TRBD2 | TRBV11-2 | TGTGCCAGTGGCGGGGGTACGCAGTATTTT | CASGGGTQYF
large | TRBJ1-2 | . | TRBV7-9 | TGTGCCAGCAGCTTATGGGGCTCTTCTGGCTACACCTTC | CASSLWGSSGYTF
. | TRBJ2-1 | . | TRBV4-2 | TGTGCCAGCAGCCAAGCCCTCTTGGGCAGGATAAATGAGCAGTTCTTC | CASSQALLGRINEQFF
. | TRBJ2-7 | . | TRBV29-1 | TGCAGCGTTGAAGTGACAGACTACGAGCAGTACTTC | CSVEVTDYEQYF
. | TRBJ1-2 | . | TRBV21-1 | TGTGCCAGCAGCAAGGGGGCGGAGGCTTATGGCTACACCTTC | CASSKGAEAYGYTF
medium-sized | TRBJ2-3 | TRBD1 | TRBV9 | TGTGCCAGCAAGGGGACAGGGAGTACAGATACGCAGTATTTT | CASKGTGSTDTQYF
few | TRBJ2-1 | . | TRBV27 | TGTGCCAGCAGGGAAGGGAGCTCCTACAATGAGCAGTTCTTC | CASREGSSYNEQFF
large | TRBJ2-7 | . | TRBV5-1 | TGCGCCAGCAGCTTGGGACAGGAGCAGTACTTC | CASSLGQEQYF
. | TRBJ1-5 | TRBD1 | TRBV10-2 | TGCGCCAGCAACAGGGGCCCTGATAGCAATCAGCCCCAGCATTTT | CASNRGPDSNQPQHF
. | TRBJ1-5 | . | TRBV30 | TGTGCCTGGAGCACAGGATCAGAACAGCCCCAGCATTTT | CAWSTGSEQPQHF
. | TRBJ1-1 | . | TRBV9 | TGTGCCAGCAGCGTAGGGTCCCGGGGCGGGACTGAAGCTTTCTTT | CASSVGSRGGTEAFF
. | TRBJ1-6 | . | TRBV10-1 | TGCGCCAGCAGTGAGTCGACTCGTGGAAATTCACCCCTCCACTTT | CASSESTRGNSPLHF
. | TRBJ2-2 | . | TRBV6-4 | TGTGCCAGCAGTGAGGTAGCAGCCGGGGAGCTGTTTTTT | CASSEVAAGELFF
. | TRBJ1-2 | TRBD1 | TRBV5-4 | TGTGCCAGCAGCTTTGAGGGGGCCAGCGGCTACACCTTC | CASSFEGASGYTF
. | TRBJ2-3 | . | TRBV29-1 | TGCAGCGTTGGGGGGGCAGATACGCAGTATTTT | CSVGGADTQYF
. | TRBJ2-3 | . | TRBV19 | TGTGCCAGTACTCCGTCGGCGGGTTTTACAGATACGCAGTATTTT | CASTPSAGFTDTQYF
. | TRBJ1-6 | TRBD1 | TRBV7-2 | TGTGCCAGCAGCTTAGAAGCTACACAGGGGGTGCCTAATTCACCCCTCCACTTT | CASSLEATQGVPNSPLHF
. | TRBJ1-2 | . | TRBV6-5 | TGTGCCAGCAGGCGTTCCGAGATTAATGGCTACACCTTC | CASRRSEINGYTF
. | TRBJ2-5 | . | TRBV7-9 | TGTGCCAGCAGCTTACATGGGGAGACCCAGTACTTC | CASSLHGETQYF
once | TRBJ2-5 | . | TRBV7-9 | TGTGCCAGCAGCGAAGAGACCCAGTACTTC | CASSEETQYF
. | TRBJ1-5 | TRBD1 | TRBV15 | TGTGCCACCAAAGGACAGGGGGATGGCAATCAGCCCCAGCATTTT | CATKGQGDGNQPQHF
few | TRBJ1-2 | TRBD1 | TRBV4-3 | TGCGCCAGCAGCCAAGACGATCGGGACAGCTATGGCTACACCTTC | CASSQDDRDSYGYTF
once | TRBJ1-4 | TRBD1 | TRBV7-9 | TGTGCCAGCAGCTACACAGGGGACATTGAAAAACTGTTTTTT | CASSYTGDIEKLFF
once | TRBJ2-5 | . | TRBV12-5 | TGTGCTAGCTGGAGGGGGGTAGCGGGAGAGACCCAGTACTTC | CASWRGVAGETQYF
. | TRBJ1-1 | . | TRBV21-1 | TGTGCCAGCAGCAAAACAAACACTGAAGCTTTCTTT | CASSKTNTEAFF
. | TRBJ1-4 | . | TRBV2 | TGTGCCAGCAGTGAATCAGGGCTGCAGAAAGAAAAACTGTTTTTT | CASSESGLQKEKLFF
. | TRBJ2-5 | TRBD1 | TRBV30 | TGTGCCTGGAGTGTAGGTTTCGGGGACAGGTACCTGCGGAGGACCCAGTACTTC | CAWSVGFGDRYLRRTQYF
. | TRBJ2-5 | . | TRBV2 | TGTGCCAGCAGCCGGGGGGCACAAGAGACCCAGTACTTC | CASSRGAQETQYF
few | TRBJ1-5 | . | TRBV6-5 | TGTGCCAGCAGCGCGGGACCTCCCCTAGGGCAGCATTTT | CASSAGPPLGQHF
. | TRBJ1-1 | . | TRBV4-1 | TGCGCCAGCAGCCAAGTTCCGGGGGCCGGTTTGAACACTGAAGCTTTCTTT | CASSQVPGAGLNTEAFF
. | TRBJ2-7 | TRBD2 | TRBV7-9 | TGTGCCAGCAGCCCTAGGGTAGCGGGGGGAAGCTCCTACGAGCAGTACTTC | CASSPRVAGGSSYEQYF
. | TRBJ2-1 | . | TRBV6-4 | TGTGCCAGCAGTGACGCTTATAGCTCCTACAATGAGCAGTTCTTC | CASSDAYSSYNEQFF
large | TRBJ2-2 | TRBD1 | TRBV10-2 | TGCGCCAGCAGGACAGGGGTCACCGGGGAGCTGTTTTTT | CASRTGVTGELFF
. | TRBJ1-2 | . | TRBV19 | TGTGCCAGTAGTCCCGACAGCGTAAAAGGCTACACCTTC | CASSPDSVKGYTF
. | TRBJ1-5 | . | TRBV6-1 | TGTGCCAGCAGTGTATGGACAGTGAATCAGCCCCAGCATTTT | CASSVWTVNQPQHF
. | TRBJ1-2 | . | TRBV4-1 | TGCGCCAGCAGCCAAGGGCCAGGCACCTTGGATGGCTACACCTTC | CASSQGPGTLDGYTF
. | TRBJ2-5 | . | TRBV5-1 | TGCGCCAGCAGCTTCGGCCTTTTACAAGAGACCCAGTACTTC | CASSFGLLQETQYF
. | TRBJ2-5 | TRBD2 | TRBV5-6 | TGTGCCAGCAGCTTAGGAAGCGGGGAGGAGACCCGGTACTTC | CASSLGSGEETRYF
. | TRBJ2-7 | . | TRBV6-1 | TGTGCCAGCAGTGAACTCCTGGACAGTCTCCGCTCCTACGAGCAGTACTTC | CASSELLDSLRSYEQYF